One and the same sample provided the 5 T cell receptor beta chains below, sequenced in a study of blood T cell repertoires in COVID-19 (dated by TCRdb to about 2020). To prepare the library, the immunoSEQ multiplex PCR assay was applied. What TCRdb holds here is the immuneACCESS table cut down to in-frame rearrangements. Part of the clones is not present; checked against another copy, under half of the missing clones reflect an unresolved V gene, and the others are unexplained. The sample table shows around 120,000 clones, and over 60% are seen once. About 6.8% of the sample goes to the ten largest clones. The sample consisted of peripheral blood. These TCRs come from a man in his 70s with acute or convalescent COVID-19.

The J gene is TRBJ2-7, the V gene TRBV6-1; 8 bases map to TRBD1. Per the germline V gene, CDR1 is MNHNS and CDR2 is SASEGT. The CDR3 contains 14 residues. V dropped 2 bases and J dropped 1; count of bases not matched to a gene: 1. As DNA, the CDR3 is TGTGCCAGCAGTGAACGGACAGGGTCCTACGAGCAGTACTTC. Residues: CASSERTGSYEQYF.

This sequence joins TRBV7-2 and TRBJ1-2; D is uncertain. The CDR3 extends over 13 amino acids. Trimming pared 7 bases from V and 0 bases from J, leaving 9 bases between. Germline CDR1 is SGHTA and CDR2 is FQGNSA. CDR3 coding DNA: TGTGCCAGCAATCCATTAGCTAACTATGGCTACACCTTC. It codes for CASNPLANYGYTF. The entire variable domain, with the rest obtained from reference TRBV7-2 and TRBJ1-2, is as follows: GAGVSQSPSNKVTEKGKDVELRCDPISGHTALYWYRQSLGQGLEFLIYFQGNSAPDKSGLPSDRFSAERTGGSVSTLTIQRTQQEDSAVYLCASNPLANYGYTFGSGTRLTVV.

This clone was counted a single time. The rearrangement links TRBV25-1 to TRBJ2-1, with TRBD2 identical over 10 bases. CDR3 length: 15 residues. The germline gives CDR1 MGHDK, CDR2 SYGVNS. V was clipped by 3 bases and J by 5 bases; unmatched bases: 4. The CDR3 sequence is CASSDTSGANNEQFF. The CDR3 coding sequence is TGTGCCAGCAGTGACACTAGCGGGGCCAACAATGAGCAGTTCTTC.

The chain uses TRBV24-1 and TRBJ2-1, with TRBD1 matching over 9 bases. The V gene's germline CDR1 is KGHDR and CDR2 SFDVKD. The V segment lost 3 bases and the J segment 6 bases; nucleotides outside the gene matches: 5. This CDR3 has 15 amino acids. For the CDR3, the DNA is TGTGCCACCAGTGATCCCGGACAGGGGAGCAATGAGCAGTTCTTC. It is translated as CATSDPGQGSNEQFF.

The chain couples TRBV2 to TRBJ2-1, with 8 positions matching TRBD2. Germline values: CDR1 SNHLY, CDR2 FYNNEI. V trimming: 7 bases; J trimming: 2 bases; junction bases outside the gene matches: 7. This CDR3 region has 15 residues. DNA of the CDR3: TGTGCCAGCACCACTCTAGCGGGCACCTACAATGAGCAGTTCTTC. As protein: CASTTLAGTYNEQFF. The full variable domain, completed using reference TRBV2 and TRBJ2-1, is EPEVTQTPSHQVTQMGQEVILRCVPISNHLYFYWYRQILGQKVEFLVSFYNNEISEKSEIFDDQFSVERPDGSNFTLKIRSTKLEDSAMYFCASTTLAGTYNEQFFGPGTRLTVL.